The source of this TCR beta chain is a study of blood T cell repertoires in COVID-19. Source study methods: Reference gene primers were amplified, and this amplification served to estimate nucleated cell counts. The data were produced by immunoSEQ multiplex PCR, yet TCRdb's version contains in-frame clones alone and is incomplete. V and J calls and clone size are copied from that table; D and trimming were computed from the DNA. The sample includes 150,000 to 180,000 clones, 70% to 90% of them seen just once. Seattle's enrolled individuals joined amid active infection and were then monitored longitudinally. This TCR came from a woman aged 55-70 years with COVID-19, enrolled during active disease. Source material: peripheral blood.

CDR3 in amino acids: CATSGRTEAFF. The CDR3 DNA sequence: TGTGCCACCTCGGGAAGGACTGAAGCTTTCTTT. This chain joins TRBV6-6 and TRBJ1-1, with D hard to call. Trimming took off 10 bases at V and 5 bases at J, with 11 bases between the two ends. The CDR3 spans 11 residues. CDR1 is MNHNY, CDR2 SVGAGI, per germline (reference sequence).